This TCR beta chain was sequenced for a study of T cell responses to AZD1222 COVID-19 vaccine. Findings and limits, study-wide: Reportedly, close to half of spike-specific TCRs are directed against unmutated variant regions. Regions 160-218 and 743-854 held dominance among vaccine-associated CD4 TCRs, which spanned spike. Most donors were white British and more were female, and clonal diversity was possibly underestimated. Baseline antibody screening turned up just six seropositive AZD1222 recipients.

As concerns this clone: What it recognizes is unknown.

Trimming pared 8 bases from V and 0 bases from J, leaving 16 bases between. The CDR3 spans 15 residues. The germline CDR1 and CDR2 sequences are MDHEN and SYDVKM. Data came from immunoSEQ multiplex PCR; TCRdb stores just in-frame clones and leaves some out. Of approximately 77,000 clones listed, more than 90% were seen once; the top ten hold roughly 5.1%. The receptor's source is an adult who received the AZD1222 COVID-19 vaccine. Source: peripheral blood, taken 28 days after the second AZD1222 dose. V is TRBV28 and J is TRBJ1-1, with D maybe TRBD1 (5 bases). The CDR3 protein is CASGRRGFMNTEAFF. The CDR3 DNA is TGTGCCAGCGGTAGGAGGGGTTTTATGAACACTGAAGCTTTCTTT.